The 11 T cell receptor beta chains given below trace back to one sample, sequenced in a study of cytomegalovirus exposure and HLA in healthy donors. PCR primers comprised 60 Vbeta and 13 Jbeta primers. The protocol was immunoSEQ multiplex PCR, while the TCRdb copy is restricted to in-frame clones and leaves out a portion. The sample lists roughly 200,000 clones; about four fifths were seen once. The sequenced sample was PBMCs. The receptors derive from a man in his forties in good health and CMV-seropositive.

The chain recombines TRBV2 with TRBJ2-4, with 9 bases that match TRBD2. V shed 10 bases and J 10 bases; nucleotides not matched to a gene: 14. The germline CDR1 and CDR2 sequences are SNHLY and FYNNEI. CDR3 length equals 14 residues. The CDR3 loop is CATGRSGSGGIQYF. The CDR3 DNA follows: TGTGCCACCGGACGTAGCGGGAGTGGGGGGATTCAGTACTTC.

The chain uses TRBV4-3 and TRBJ2-6, with D possibly matching TRBD2 (6 bases). V shed 0 bases and J shed 2 bases, with 17 bases lying between them. The CDR3 loop spans 19 amino acids. Germline V gene data show CDR1 as LGHNA and CDR2 as YSLEER. CDR3 loop: CASSQEAFGGGTGANVLTF. The DNA of the CDR3 is TGCGCCAGCAGCCAAGAAGCTTTTGGTGGGGGGACTGGGGCCAACGTCCTGACTTTC.

This clone has more than one count but fewer than ten. The CDR3 DNA follows: TGTGCCAGTAGGACAGGGGGCAACTATGGCTACACCTTC. Its protein is CASRTGGNYGYTF. V is TRBV19 and J is TRBJ1-2, with TRBD1 matching 10 bases. CDR3 length: 13 amino acids. V gave up 6 bases and J gave up 2 bases; unmatched junction bases: 0. Germline CDR1 and CDR2: LNHDA and SQIVND (reference sequence).

This chain uses TRBV14 with TRBJ2-5; 10 nucleotides line up with TRBD2. Germline trimming cut 4 bases from V and 5 bases from J; bases unmatched to any gene: 10. The CDR3 has 16 residues. Germline V CDR1 and CDR2: SGHDN, FVKESK. As DNA, the CDR3 is TGTGCCAGCAGCCCGTTAGCTAGCGGGGGAATGGAGACCCAGTACTTC. The encoded protein is CASSPLASGGMETQYF.

The rearrangement joins TRBV6-1 to TRBJ2-3; TRBD1 might be the D (5 bases). V shed 4 bases and J shed 0 bases, with 17 bases lying between them. CDR1 MNHNS and CDR2 SASEGT come from the germline V gene. The CDR3 length is 17 residues. The CDR3: CASSAQLRVTSTDTQYF. For the CDR3, the DNA is TGTGCCAGCAGTGCGCAACTCAGGGTTACTAGCACAGATACGCAGTATTTT.

The genes are TRBV10-3 and TRBJ1-1; 8 nucleotides agree with TRBD1. The CDR3 consists of 13 residues. V was pared by 7 bases and J by 3 bases, with 4 bases of the junction left unmatched. Germline lookup yields CDR1 ENHRY and CDR2 SYGVKD. The CDR3 reads CAITNRGDTEAFF. CDR3 in DNA: TGTGCCATCACCAACAGGGGGGACACTGAAGCTTTCTTT.

The V and J genes are TRBV21-1 and TRBJ2-1; the listed D gene, TRBD2, was not tested against the DNA. TRBV21-1 is annotated as a pseudogene. This CDR3 spans 15 amino acids. The CDR3 nucleotides are TGTGCCAGCAGCAAAGGCACTAGCGGGAGTTATGAGCAGTTCTTC. Translated: CASSKGTSGSYEQFF.

This CDR3 reads CASSIVPGNNQPQHF. DNA of the CDR3: TGTGCCAGTAGTATAGTCCCAGGGAACAATCAGCCCCAGCATTTT. The chain joins TRBV19 to TRBJ1-5; D may be TRBD1 (5 bases). Germline V gene data show CDR1 as LNHDA and CDR2 as SQIVND (reference sequence). There are 15 residues in the CDR3. The germline V and J ends were trimmed by 1 base and 3 bases, with 10 bases remaining between them.

The V gene is TRBV2, the J gene TRBJ1-2; 9 bases fit TRBD1. Germline CDR1 and CDR2: SNHLY and FYNNEI. The ends lost 4 bases at V and 8 bases at J; junction bases unmatched: 8. The CDR3 runs to 14 residues. CDR3 sequence reads: CASSGNRGQGGYTF. The CDR3 nucleotides are TGTGCCAGCAGTGGAAACAGGGGGCAAGGCGGCTACACCTTC.

The genes are TRBV5-4 and TRBJ2-3, with TRBD1 identical over 8 bases. Looked up from germline, CDR1 is SGHNT and CDR2 is YYREEE (reference sequence). CDR3 length equals 15 residues. V lost 4 bases and J lost 4; bases outside the gene matches: 8. The CDR3: CASSPGGARADTQYF. The CDR3 DNA sequence: TGTGCCAGCAGCCCAGGGGGCGCAAGGGCAGATACGCAGTATTTT.

The chain recombines TRBV6-5 with TRBJ1-5; D may be TRBD1 (5 bases). V gave up 0 bases and J gave up 2 bases, with 8 bases separating them. Germline CDR1 MNHEY, CDR2 SVGAGI. The CDR3 covers 15 residues. This CDR3 is CASSYSARGNQPQHF. In DNA form, the CDR3 reads TGTGCCAGCAGTTACTCAGCCAGGGGCAATCAGCCCCAGCATTTT.